This is a list of T cell receptor beta chains from one sample in a study of cytomegalovirus exposure and HLA in healthy donors. Produced via immunoSEQ multiplex PCR; TCRdb's table is partial and in-frame only. The data contain 150,000 to 200,000 clones, about 80% of them seen just once; the ten biggest clones take up approximately 1.4%. The specimen sequenced was PBMCs. All receptors come from a middle-aged man in good health and CMV-seronegative. Both conserved end residues are part of each CDR3. D genes are given only for firm matches. The size of a clone is reported for some rows only, either as once, few or many, or as a class for expanded clones.

d_call: NA; v_call: TRBV11-2; j_call: TRBJ2-5; cdr3_length: 14; clone_size: NA; cdr3_nt: TGTGCCAGCAGCTTTGGTACATACCAAGAGACCCAGTACTTC; cdr3_aa: CASSFGTYQETQYF
d_call: TRBD1; v_call: TRBV7-2; j_call: TRBJ2-7; cdr3_length: 14; clone_size: NA; cdr3_nt: TGTGCCAGCAGCTTCGACAGGGGTACCTACGAGCAGTACTTC; cdr3_aa: CASSFDRGTYEQYF
d_call: TRBD2; v_call: TRBV7-6; j_call: TRBJ2-1; cdr3_length: 17; clone_size: NA; cdr3_nt: TGTGCCAGCAGCCCAGGATTCCGGCCTAGCGGGGGCAATGAGCAGTTCTTC; cdr3_aa: CASSPGFRPSGGNEQFF
d_call: NA; v_call: TRBV9; j_call: TRBJ1-5; cdr3_length: 13; clone_size: NA; cdr3_nt: TGTGCCAGCAGCGTAGACTGGAATCAGCCCCAGCATTTT; cdr3_aa: CASSVDWNQPQHF
d_call: NA; v_call: TRBV6-6; j_call: TRBJ1-3; cdr3_length: 16; clone_size: NA; cdr3_nt: TGTGCCAGCAGTTACGATGGCAGGGGCTCGGGAAACACCATATATTTT; cdr3_aa: CASSYDGRGSGNTIYF
d_call: NA; v_call: TRBV19; j_call: TRBJ2-5; cdr3_length: 13; clone_size: NA; cdr3_nt: TGTGCCAGTAGTAGGGGTAGGGGGGAGACCCAGTACTTC; cdr3_aa: CASSRGRGETQYF
d_call: NA; v_call: TRBV30; j_call: TRBJ2-3; cdr3_length: 15; clone_size: few; cdr3_nt: TGTGCCTGGAGTAACACGGGAGAGGGTGGAGATACGCAGTATTTT; cdr3_aa: CAWSNTGEGGDTQYF
d_call: TRBD1; v_call: TRBV7-6; j_call: TRBJ1-1; cdr3_length: 14; clone_size: NA; cdr3_nt: TGTGCCAGCAGCCTGATGACAGGGGGCACTGAAGCTTTCTTT; cdr3_aa: CASSLMTGGTEAFF
d_call: NA; v_call: TRBV1; j_call: TRBJ1-1; cdr3_length: 16; clone_size: few; cdr3_nt: TGCACCAGAACTGAGACCACGGACAGCATGAACACTGAAGCTTTCTTT; cdr3_aa: CTRTETTDSMNTEAFF
d_call: NA; v_call: TRBV2; j_call: TRBJ2-2; cdr3_length: 14; clone_size: NA; cdr3_nt: TGTGCCAGCAGTGCTGTTACTGGACTCGGGGAGCTGTTTTTT; cdr3_aa: CASSAVTGLGELFF
d_call: TRBD1; v_call: TRBV2; j_call: TRBJ2-3; cdr3_length: 15; clone_size: NA; cdr3_nt: TGTGCCAGCACGCGACAGGGGAGGAGCACAGATACGCAGTATTTT; cdr3_aa: CASTRQGRSTDTQYF
d_call: NA; v_call: TRBV7-2; j_call: TRBJ2-1; cdr3_length: 15; clone_size: NA; cdr3_nt: TGTGCCAGCAGCTTATCGGGGAGCTCCTACAATGAGCAGTTCTTC; cdr3_aa: CASSLSGSSYNEQFF
d_call: NA; v_call: TRBV6-5; j_call: TRBJ1-4; cdr3_length: 13; clone_size: NA; cdr3_nt: TGTGCCAGCAGTGAGGGGGGGGGAGAAAAACTGTTTTTT; cdr3_aa: CASSEGGGEKLFF
d_call: TRBD2; v_call: TRBV9; j_call: TRBJ2-1; cdr3_length: 15; clone_size: NA; cdr3_nt: TGTGCCAGCAGCGTAGGGGTAGCGGGGCTCAATGAGCAGTTCTTC; cdr3_aa: CASSVGVAGLNEQFF
d_call: TRBD1; v_call: TRBV6-6; j_call: TRBJ2-1; cdr3_length: 15; clone_size: NA; cdr3_nt: TGTGCCAGCAACATAGACAGGGAATTTAACAATGAGCAGTTCTTC; cdr3_aa: CASNIDREFNNEQFF
d_call: TRBD2; v_call: TRBV2; j_call: TRBJ2-3; cdr3_length: 16; clone_size: NA; cdr3_nt: TGTGCCAGCAGTAATCGACTAGCGGGAGTGGGAGATACGCAGTATTTT; cdr3_aa: CASSNRLAGVGDTQYF
d_call: NA; v_call: TRBV7-9; j_call: TRBJ2-7; cdr3_length: 15; clone_size: NA; cdr3_nt: TGTGCCAGCAGCTTAGTGGCCGACAGAACCTACGAGCAGTACTTC; cdr3_aa: CASSLVADRTYEQYF